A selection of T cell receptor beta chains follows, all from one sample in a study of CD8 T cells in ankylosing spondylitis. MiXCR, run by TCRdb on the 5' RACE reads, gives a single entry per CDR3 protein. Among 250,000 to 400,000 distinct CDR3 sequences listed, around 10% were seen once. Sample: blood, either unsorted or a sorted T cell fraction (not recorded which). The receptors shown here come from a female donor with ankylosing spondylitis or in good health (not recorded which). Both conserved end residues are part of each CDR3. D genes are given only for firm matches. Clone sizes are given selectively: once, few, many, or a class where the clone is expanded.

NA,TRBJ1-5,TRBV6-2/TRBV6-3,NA,CASRLTGNQPQHF,TGTGCCAGCAGACTTACTGGCAATCAGCCCCAGCATTTT
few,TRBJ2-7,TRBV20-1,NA,CSARGGFYEQYF,TGCAGTGCTAGAGGGGGCTTTTACGAGCAGTACTTC
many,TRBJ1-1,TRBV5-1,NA,CASSLRLGGGYTEAFF,TGCGCCAGCAGCCTACGCCTGGGAGGTGGGTACACTGAAGCTTTCTTT
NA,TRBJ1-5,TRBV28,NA,CASRPGVSNQPQHF,TGTGCCAGCCGTCCCGGAGTTAGCAATCAGCCCCAGCATTTT
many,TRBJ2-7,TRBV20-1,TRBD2,CSASDSGRTSYEQYF,TGCAGTGCTAGCGATAGCGGGAGGACCTCCTACGAGCAGTACTTC
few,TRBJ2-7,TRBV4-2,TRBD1,CASSSDRGQASVYEQYF,TGTGCCAGCAGCTCCGACCGGGGACAGGCAAGTGTTTACGAGCAGTACTTC
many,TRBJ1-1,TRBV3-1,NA,CASSQAAGGTPSNFF,TGTGCCAGCAGCCAAGCGGCGGGGGGGACACCCTCGAATTTTTTT
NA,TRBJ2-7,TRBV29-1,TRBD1,CSVGGQGGEQYF,TGCAGCGTTGGGGGACAGGGCGGCGAGCAGTACTTC
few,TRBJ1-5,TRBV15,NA,CATSRDEDRSNQPQHF,TGTGCCACCAGCAGAGATGAAGACAGGAGCAATCAGCCCCAGCATTTT
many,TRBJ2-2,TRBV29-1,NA,CSVVVRLTGELFF,TGCAGCGTTGTTGTCCGTCTTACCGGGGAGCTGTTTTTT
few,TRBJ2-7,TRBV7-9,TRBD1,CASSLGPTGDPYEQYF,TGTGCCAGCAGCTTAGGTCCTACAGGGGATCCCTACGAGCAGTACTTC
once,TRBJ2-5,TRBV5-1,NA,CASSFRNTEETQSF,TGCGCCAGCAGCTTTCGGAATACTGAGGAGACCCAGTCCTTC
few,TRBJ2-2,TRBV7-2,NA,CASSDRMAGTGELFF,TGTGCCAGCAGCGACAGGATGGCGGGCACCGGGGAGCTGTTTTTT
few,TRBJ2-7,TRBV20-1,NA,CSARAPGAYEQYF,TGCAGTGCTAGGGCGCCGGGGGCCTACGAGCAGTACTTC
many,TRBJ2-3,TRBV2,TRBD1,CASSGTGGPDTQYF,TGTGCCAGCAGTGGGACAGGGGGGCCAGATACGCAGTATTTT
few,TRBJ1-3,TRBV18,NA,CASSPLRQSPSGNTIYF,TGTGCCAGCTCACCACTGAGACAGTCCCCCTCTGGAAACACCATATATTTT
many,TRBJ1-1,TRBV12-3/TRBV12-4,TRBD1,CASSPPSGTGVTEAFF,TGTGCCAGCAGCCCCCCAAGCGGGACAGGGGTGACTGAAGCTTTCTTT
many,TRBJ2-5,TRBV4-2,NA,CASSQDRGRPGVGETQYF,TGTGCCAGCAGCCAAGATCGGGGGAGACCGGGGGTAGGAGAGACCCAGTACTTC
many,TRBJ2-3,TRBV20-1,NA,CSARVSRRLGDTQYF,TGCAGTGCTAGAGTAAGCCGTCGACTCGGGGATACGCAGTATTTT
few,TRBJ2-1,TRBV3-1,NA,CASSQADWGRGFNEQFF,TGTGCCAGCAGCCAAGCGGATTGGGGACGGGGGTTCAATGAGCAGTTCTTC